The 6 T cell receptor beta chains below all came from one sample that was sequenced in a study of T cell responses to AZD1222 COVID-19 vaccine (dated by TCRdb to the early 2020s). Reading the label with the study, this specimen's time point is: baseline before first vaccination. Libraries were prepared through the immunoSEQ multiplex PCR assay. What TCRdb holds here is the immuneACCESS table cut down to in-frame rearrangements. Part of the clones is not present; checked against another copy, under half of the missing clones reflect an unresolved V gene, and the others are unexplained. The sample records roughly 99,000 clones, more than 75% of which are singletons. Around 20% of the sample comes from the top ten. Sequencing was performed on peripheral blood, taken on day 0 of AZD1222 vaccination. The receptor source for this set is an adult in good health.

The CDR3 DNA is TGCGCCAGCATGGCTCAGGGAGGTGGCTACACCTTC. It specifies CASMAQGGGYTF. The chain couples TRBV5-1 to TRBJ1-2; a weak D match, TRBD1 (5 bases). Trimming removed 6 bases at V and 7 bases at J, with 13 bases between. Germline CDR1 SGHRS, CDR2 YFSETQ. There are 12 residues in the CDR3.

The rearrangement links TRBV3-1 (or the pseudogene TRBV3-2) to TRBJ1-2; tentative D call: TRBD1 (5 bases). The germline V gene encodes CDR1 LGHDT and CDR2 YNNKEL (reference sequence). V was cut by 4 bases and J by 4 bases, with 13 bases left in between. The CDR3 is 14 residues long. The CDR3 loop reads CASSPMTVGYGYTF. The CDR3, as DNA: TGTGCCAGCAGCCCCATGACAGTCGGCTATGGCTACACCTTC.

This clone was observed once. The V and J genes are TRBV12-1 and TRBJ2-1; the table names TRBD2, a call not compared with the DNA. TRBV12-1 represents a pseudogene. The CDR3 loop spans 15 amino acids. For the CDR3, the DNA is TGTGCCAGCAGCTTGAGCGGGGGGGCTGTTAATGAGCAGTTCTTC. This gives the protein CASSLSGGAVNEQFF.

This clone was observed a few times. The genes are TRBV5-1 and TRBJ2-3; unclear D gene. The V and J ends lost 0 bases and 4 bases respectively, with 9 bases between them. This CDR3 region has 14 residues. Germline V CDR1 and CDR2: SGHRS, YFSETQ. This CDR3 reads CASSLGLGADTQYF. In nucleotides, the CDR3 is TGCGCCAGCAGCTTGGGGCTGGGCGCAGATACGCAGTATTTT.

The V and J genes are TRBV11-2 and TRBJ2-5; 10 nucleotides line up with TRBD2. J lost 4 bases, V lost 5 bases, and 4 bases had no gene match. Looked up from germline, CDR1 is SGHAT and CDR2 is FQNNGV. The CDR3 has 14 residues. CDR3 sequence reads: CASSPSGGVETQYF. CDR3 in DNA: TGTGCCAGCAGCCCGAGCGGGGGGGTAGAGACCCAGTACTTC.

The V call is TRBV2, the J call TRBJ1-1, with D uncertain. This CDR3 spans 14 amino acids. Germline CDR1 is SNHLY and CDR2 is FYNNEI. V lost 4 bases, J lost 5 bases, and 14 bases lay in between. The CDR3 sequence is CASSAAGLITEAFF. The DNA for the CDR3 is TGTGCCAGCAGTGCCGCCGGCTTGATTACTGAAGCTTTCTTT. Based on the CDR3 plus reference TRBV2 and TRBJ1-1, the full variable domain is EPEVTQTPSHQVTQMGQEVILRCVPISNHLYFYWYRQILGQKVEFLVSFYNNEISEKSEIFDDQFSVERPDGSNFTLKIRSTKLEDSAMYFCASSAAGLITEAFFGQGTRLTVV.